The clone carrying this T cell receptor (beta chain) was observed many times. The antigen is unknown. The CDR3 is 11 residues long. V was trimmed by 10 bases and J by 4 bases, leaving 11 bases between them. The V gene's germline CDR1 is SGHTA and CDR2 FQGNSA. The data were obtained in a study of CD8 T cells in ankylosing spondylitis. Study-level points and caveats: Disease-linked clones reportedly concentrated significantly in matched ankylosing spondylitis synovial fluid. Characteristic, it appeared, of ankylosing spondylitis blood was a TCR beta motif of roughly eight highly homologous variants.

TCRdb reanalysed the 5' RACE reads using MiXCR and keeps one entry per CDR3 protein. The sample contains approximately 9,000 distinct CDR3 sequences, about 3.9% of which appear only once. The sequence was obtained from a female donor with ankylosing spondylitis or in good health (not recorded which). This rearrangement joins TRBV7-2 to TRBJ2-7; no reliable D call. The sequencing sample was made of blood, either unsorted or a sorted T cell fraction (not recorded which). This CDR3 reads CATDPPYEQYF. Written as DNA, the CDR3 is TGTGCCACCGATCCCCCTTACGAGCAGTACTTC.